This is a list of T cell receptor beta chains from one sample in a study of CD8+CD57+ T cells in acquired aplastic anemia. One entry per CDR3 protein, called by TCRdb with MiXCR from the reads. The sample lists 110,000 or so distinct CDR3 sequences; under 60% were seen once. Sample: sorted CD4+, CD8+, or CD8+CD57+ T cells (not recorded which) from PBMCs. The receptors were sampled from a human donor in good health, serving as a control. CDR3s leave out the opening cysteine and the closing phenylalanine or tryptophan. Each record gives: D gene, clone size, V gene, CDR3 protein. The D gene is left open where the match is weak. The size field is filled for only some rows; it gives once, few, many or a size class.

TRBD1,-,TRBV15,ATSSVAGGDEKLF
TRBD1,-,TRBV25-1,ASSMSQDRNRGLGETQY
TRBD1,many,TRBV4-3,ASSQDGTGISYGYT
-,many,TRBV27,ASSGTFNNEQF
-,few,TRBV29-1,SVLTDTQY
-,-,TRBV12-3/TRBV12-4,ASTQGSGGLNTEAF
TRBD1,-,TRBV7-2,ASSTGGGGYT
TRBD1,-,TRBV7-8,ASSSGTADGYT
TRBD1,-,TRBV5-5,ASSPRGQSSYGYT
TRBD2,-,TRBV29-1,SVELAGDSTDTQY
TRBD2,-,TRBV14,ASGPAGGSTQY
-,-,TRBV9,ASGYSPQGNTYEQY
TRBD1,-,TRBV25-1,ASSARPGGNEQY
TRBD1,few,TRBV5-1,ASSFSPDPGQGRSEQY
TRBD2,-,TRBV20-1,SAGGDRNEQF
-,-,TRBV25-1,ASSETLNYGYT
TRBD1,-,TRBV30,AWSSGGTEAF
-,many,TRBV4-3,ASSQDSPYEQY
TRBD1,-,TRBV4-3,ASSQYLGQAMTNYGYT
TRBD1,once,TRBV6-1,ASSEAAGQAYEQY
-,-,TRBV10-2,ASNEATGTEAS
-,once,TRBV10-3,ASSYVTEAF
TRBD2,-,TRBV10-2,ASSGFGGGQETQY
-,-,TRBV10-3,ASSESTATNEKLF
-,many,TRBV6-6,ASNEATGTEAF
-,many,TRBV5-1,ASKGVDDTEAF
TRBD1,-,TRBV20-1,SAGNRDRHDYGYT
-,-,TRBV9,ASSGQGTNSPLH
-,many,TRBV6-4,ASSDFPGSPYGYT
TRBD1,few,TRBV4-3,ASSQGGTGDKPNTEAF
-,many,TRBV12-3/TRBV12-4,ASSSSGAWGQPQH
-,-,TRBV24-1,ATSPTSIGREQF
TRBD2,-,TRBV29-1,SVKTSGGQEQF
-,-,TRBV10-3,AISEGGRTDTQY
-,-,TRBV15,ATSRDQETVNNEQF
-,many,TRBV6-1,ASSDRGSYEQY
-,once,TRBV29-1,SVEGTENTEAF
TRBD2,few,TRBV5-4,ASSLNLAGGYYNEQF
TRBD1,once,TRBV7-9,ASSHGTANSPLH
-,-,TRBV15,ATSRDFRGSDTEAF
-,many,TRBV4-2,ASSQGGSVQNYGYT
-,-,TRBV7-3,ASSLGPGQNTEAF
TRBD1,few,TRBV25-1,ASSPTGGLTEAF